Listed below are T cell receptor beta chains from one sample, sequenced in a study of blood T cell repertoires in COVID-19. Measured with immunoSEQ multiplex PCR; TCRdb has only the in-frame clones, and not every one. The sample lists 70,000 or so clones, 87% occurring once. The sample comprised peripheral blood. These receptors were obtained from a woman aged 80 or older with acute or convalescent COVID-19. Each CDR3 is given with its conserved first and last residue. D genes are given only for firm matches. Not all rows give a size; the values are once, few, many and, for expanded clones, a class.

CASRGGTVPNEKLFF,TGTGCCAGCAGGGGGGGGACCGTACCTAATGAAAAACTGTTTTTT,NA,TRBJ1-4,TRBV6-5,NA
CASSLGTGQGTEAFF,TGCGCCAGCAGCTTAGGGACAGGCCAAGGCACTGAAGCTTTCTTT,NA,TRBJ1-1,TRBV5-1,TRBD1
CASRPGTDNSPLHF,TGTGCCAGCAGACCCGGGACAGACAATTCACCCCTCCACTTT,NA,TRBJ1-6,TRBV6-4,TRBD1
CASSSHIKQGYEQYF,TGCGCCAGCAGCTCCCACATAAAACAGGGATACGAGCAGTACTTC,NA,TRBJ2-7,TRBV5-1,NA
CAPLGVAKNIQYF,TGTGCCCCCCTCGGGGTAGCCAAAAACATTCAGTACTTC,NA,TRBJ2-4,TRBV6-5,NA
CASSPGTGIATNEKLFF,TGCGCCAGCAGCCCTGGGACAGGGATTGCGACTAATGAAAAACTGTTTTTT,few,TRBJ1-4,TRBV5-1,TRBD1
CASSPGMETQYF,TGTGCCAGCAGCCCGGGTATGGAGACCCAGTACTTC,NA,TRBJ2-5,TRBV11-2,NA
CASGSGTSVLEQYF,TGTGCCAGCGGCTCCGGGACTAGCGTTCTCGAGCAGTACTTC,few,TRBJ2-7,TRBV2,TRBD2
CASSLSEVAYSPLHF,TGTGCCAGCAGTTTATCAGAGGTGGCTTATTCACCCCTCCACTTT,NA,TRBJ1-6,TRBV27,NA
CSGEALAGGRNEQFF,TGCAGCGGGGAGGCGCTCGCGGGAGGGCGGAATGAGCAGTTCTTC,NA,TRBJ2-1,TRBV29-1,TRBD2
CAIRGDRGEAFF,TGTGCCATCAGGGGGGACAGGGGAGAAGCTTTCTTT,NA,TRBJ1-1,TRBV10-3,TRBD1
CASRGPKQGVGYRGYGYTF,TGTGCCAGCAGGGGGCCAAAACAGGGAGTGGGTTATAGGGGCTATGGCTACACCTTC,NA,TRBJ1-2,TRBV7-2,NA
CASTGTGTDQPQHF,TGTGCCAGCACCGGGACAGGGACGGATCAGCCCCAGCATTTT,NA,TRBJ1-5,TRBV18,TRBD1
CASSLSRGAGEQYF,TGTGCCAGCAGCTTAAGCCGGGGGGCGGGCGAGCAGTACTTC,NA,TRBJ2-7,TRBV7-2,NA
CASSLGQVSYNEQFF,TGTGCCAGCAGCTTAGGACAGGTATCCTACAATGAGCAGTTCTTC,once,TRBJ2-1,TRBV7-9,NA
CASHPGGAANYGYTF,TGTGCCAGCCACCCGGGGGGGGCTGCAAACTATGGCTACACCTTC,NA,TRBJ1-2,TRBV9,NA
CASSLMGGLGETQYF,TGTGCCAGCAGCTTAATGGGGGGGCTTGGAGAGACCCAGTACTTC,NA,TRBJ2-5,TRBV7-9,NA
CASSPGLAGGRRETQYF,TGTGCCAGCTCACCGGGACTAGCGGGGGGGCGGAGGGAGACCCAGTACTTC,NA,TRBJ2-5,TRBV18,TRBD2
CASSFFRDETNEKLFF,TGTGCCAGCAGCTTTTTCAGGGATGAAACTAATGAAAAACTGTTTTTT,once,TRBJ1-4,TRBV7-3,NA
CASSFTGDYGYTF,TGTGCCAGCAGTTTCACAGGGGACTATGGCTACACCTTC,once,TRBJ1-2,TRBV28,TRBD1
CASSQDPTNGEKLFF,TGTGCCAGCAGCCAAGATCCCACGAACGGTGAAAAACTGTTTTTT,NA,TRBJ1-4,TRBV4-2,NA
CATSRDRTTQETQYF,TGTGCCACCAGCAGAGACCGGACAACCCAAGAGACCCAGTACTTC,NA,TRBJ2-5,TRBV15,NA
CSVVPRLSLYGYTF,TGCAGCGTTGTCCCAAGACTCTCCCTCTATGGCTACACCTTC,NA,TRBJ1-2,TRBV29-1,NA
CASRGGGGAYEQYF,TGTGCCAGCCGCGGGGGCGGGGGGGCTTACGAGCAGTACTTC,NA,TRBJ2-7,TRBV28,TRBD2
CASSHPDRHLAKNIQYF,TGCGCCAGCAGTCACCCCGACAGACACCTAGCCAAAAACATTCAGTACTTC,NA,TRBJ2-4,TRBV23-1,NA
CASSTTGTSSYNSPLHF,TGTGCCAGCTCAACGACAGGGACCAGCTCCTATAATTCACCCCTCCACTTT,NA,TRBJ1-6,TRBV18,TRBD1
CASSSGSRGGYTF,TGCGCCAGCAGTTCCGGGTCAAGAGGAGGCTACACCTTC,NA,TRBJ1-2,TRBV10-1,NA
CASSQVRSGDYEQYF,TGCGCCAGCAGCCAAGTGAGGTCCGGAGACTACGAGCAGTACTTC,NA,TRBJ2-7,TRBV4-1,NA
CASSYSGTPKYNEQFF,TGTGCCAGCAGCTACAGCGGGACCCCCAAATACAATGAGCAGTTCTTC,NA,TRBJ2-1,TRBV7-9,TRBD2
CASRLAGGTYEQYF,TGTGCCAGTCGACTAGCGGGGGGGACCTACGAGCAGTACTTC,NA,TRBJ2-7,TRBV19,TRBD2
CASRVQGATNEKLFF,TGTGCCAGCAGGGTACAGGGGGCAACTAATGAAAAACTGTTTTTT,NA,TRBJ1-4,TRBV2,TRBD1
CASSYTGREQYF,TGTGCCAGCAGTTACACAGGTAGGGAGCAGTACTTC,once,TRBJ2-7,TRBV6-5,NA
CASSFGGPYNSPLHF,TGTGCCAGCAGCTTTGGGGGCCCCTATAATTCACCCCTCCACTTT,few,TRBJ1-6,TRBV7-9,NA
CASSIDSRTGAISNQPQHF,TGTGCCAGTAGTATAGACTCAAGGACAGGGGCTATCAGCAATCAGCCCCAGCATTTT,NA,TRBJ1-5,TRBV19,TRBD1
CASSQAGSGHEQYF,TGTGCCAGCAGCCAAGCCGGTAGCGGCCACGAGCAGTACTTC,NA,TRBJ2-7,TRBV3-1/TRBV3-2,NA
CASSRGLQETQYF,TGTGCCAGCAGCCGAGGACTGCAAGAGACCCAGTACTTC,NA,TRBJ2-5,TRBV11-3,NA
CASSLGTDYGYTF,TGTGCCAGCAGCTTAGGAACAGACTATGGCTACACCTTC,NA,TRBJ1-2,TRBV11-2,NA
CASSPSVDTQYF,TGTGCCAGCAGCCCCTCTGTAGATACGCAGTATTTT,NA,TRBJ2-3,TRBV3-1/TRBV3-2,NA
CASSYGDRINSPLHF,TGTGCCAGCAGTTACGGGGACAGGATTAATTCACCCCTCCACTTT,NA,TRBJ1-6,TRBV6-2/TRBV6-3,TRBD1
CAISRTGPNEKLFF,TGTGCCATCAGCCGGACAGGGCCAAATGAAAAACTGTTTTTT,NA,TRBJ1-4,TRBV10-3,TRBD1
CASSLGQGGGYTF,TGTGCCAGCAGCTTAGGCCAGGGAGGAGGCTACACCTTC,NA,TRBJ1-2,TRBV11-2,NA
CASSPWTGDYGYTF,TGTGCCAGCTCACCATGGACAGGGGACTATGGCTACACCTTC,NA,TRBJ1-2,TRBV18,TRBD1
CASSRGRQGGKNTQYF,TGTGCCAGCAGCCGGGGGAGGCAGGGAGGAAAGAATACGCAGTATTTT,few,TRBJ2-3,TRBV5-6,NA
CASSILLNTEAFF,TGCGCCAGCAGCATCCTTCTTAACACTGAAGCTTTCTTT,NA,TRBJ1-1,TRBV5-1,NA
CASSLEGQGSYGYTF,TGCGCCAGCAGCTTGGAGGGACAGGGGTCCTATGGCTACACCTTC,NA,TRBJ1-2,TRBV5-1,TRBD1